What follows are 10 T cell receptor beta chains derived from one specimen sequenced in a study of cytomegalovirus exposure and HLA in healthy donors. Amplification used 60 Vbeta primers and 13 Jbeta primers. Sequenced by immunoSEQ multiplex PCR; TCRdb stores in-frame clones only, minus some. Among about 160,000 clones listed, approximately 83% were seen once. Material: PBMCs. All receptors derive from a young woman in good health and CMV-seronegative.

This chain joins TRBV5-6 and TRBJ1-4; no clear D gene. Trimming took 3 bases from V and 0 from J, leaving 6 bases between them. Germline V gene data show CDR1 as SGHDT and CDR2 as YYEEEE. The CDR3 is 14 amino acids. The CDR3 region is CASSYIATNEKLFF. CDR3 DNA: TGTGCCAGCAGCTATATTGCAACTAATGAAAAACTGTTTTTT.

CDR3 amino acids: CASRGRLNTEAFF. The CDR3 bases are TGCGCCAGCCGCGGCAGATTGAACACTGAAGCTTTCTTT. V gene TRBV5-1 combines with J gene TRBJ1-1; D is undetermined. This CDR3 has 13 amino acids. The V end lost 7 bases, the J end lost 0 bases, and 10 bases lay between the germline ends. Germline assignment: CDR1 SGHRS and CDR2 YFSETQ.

V usage is TRBV29-1 and J usage is TRBJ1-2; D might be TRBD1 (5 bases). The germline V gene has CDR1 SQVTM and CDR2 ANQGSEA. This CDR3 is 13 amino acids long. V lost 4 bases and J lost 4, with 13 bases in between. The CDR3 DNA reads as TGCAGCGTTGTCCCAGGGCCTCCCTATGGCTACACCTTC. Residues: CSVVPGPPYGYTF.

This clone turned up a few times. The chain uses TRBV11-2 and TRBJ2-1, with D maybe TRBD1 (5 bases). Trimming removed 5 bases at V and 10 bases at J, with 15 bases between. The CDR3 covers 13 residues. CDR1 and CDR2 (germline): SGHAT, FQNNGV. This CDR3 reads CASSRPGIAEQFF. CDR3 nucleotide sequence: TGTGCCAGCAGCAGACCAGGGATCGCGGAGCAGTTCTTC. The whole variable domain, remainder taken from reference TRBV11-2 and TRBJ2-1, is EAGVAQSPRYKIIEKRQSVAFWCNPISGHATLYWYQQILGQGPKLLIQFQNNGVVDDSQLPKDRFSAERLKGVDSTLKIQPAKLEDSAVYLCASSRPGIAEQFFGPGTRLTVL.

This clone appeared many times. The chain couples TRBV6-5 to TRBJ1-5; tentatively, D is TRBD1 (6 bases). This CDR3 contains 15 residues. Deletions cut 6 bases from V and 0 bases from J, with 12 bases between. The germline V gene encodes CDR1 MNHEY and CDR2 SVGAGI. The CDR3 DNA reads TGTGCCAGCAGACCCAGGGGCGATAGCAATCAGCCCCAGCATTTT. Its translation is CASRPRGDSNQPQHF.

This clone has just one count. The V call is TRBV29-1, the J call TRBJ1-1; no definite D call. This CDR3 is built from 13 residues. V lost 4 bases and J 0 bases, leaving 9 bases between the germline ends. CDR1 is SQVTM, CDR2 ANQGSEA, per germline. The CDR3, as DNA: TGCAGCGTTGCGGCGGATCTGAACACTGAAGCTTTCTTT. Translating gives CSVAADLNTEAFF.

The J gene is TRBJ2-7, the V gene TRBV6-1, with TRBD2 as a possible D gene (6 bases). Trimming left V 0 bases short and J 1 base short, with 7 bases between. From germline, CDR1 is MNHNS and CDR2 SASEGT. CDR3 size: 14 residues. The CDR3 DNA reads as TGTGCCAGCAGTGAAGCGGGGGGATCCTACGAGCAGTACTTC. Its protein product is CASSEAGGSYEQYF.

The gene calls are TRBV5-6 and TRBJ2-5; a possible D gene is TRBD2 (5 bases). Deletions cut 7 bases from V and 7 bases from J, with 23 bases between. The CDR3 runs to 15 residues. Germline CDR1 SGHDT, CDR2 YYEEEE. CDR3 DNA sequence: TGTGCCAGCTCTATAGGCGGGCGGCCGGAAGGGACCCAGTACTTC. Protein sequence: CASSIGGRPEGTQYF.

This rearrangement joins TRBV7-9 to TRBJ1-5; 7 positions match TRBD1. Looked up from germline, CDR1 is SEHNR and CDR2 is FQNEAQ (reference sequence). The CDR3 length is 15 residues. The V gene end was trimmed by 5 bases and the J gene end by 0 bases; junction bases not matched to a gene: 4. The CDR3 reads CASSPQGNSNQPQHF. The CDR3 DNA is TGTGCCAGCAGCCCACAGGGGAATAGCAATCAGCCCCAGCATTTT.

The CDR3 region is CASSPNGQGSEAFF. The CDR3 DNA sequence: TGTGCCAGCTCACCAAATGGACAGGGGTCTGAAGCTTTCTTT. The chain combines TRBV18 with TRBJ1-1, with 9 bases matching TRBD1. Trimming took 2 bases from V and 6 from J; bases not matched to a gene: 4. Germline V gene sequence: CDR1 KGHSH, CDR2 LQKENI. There are 14 residues in the CDR3.